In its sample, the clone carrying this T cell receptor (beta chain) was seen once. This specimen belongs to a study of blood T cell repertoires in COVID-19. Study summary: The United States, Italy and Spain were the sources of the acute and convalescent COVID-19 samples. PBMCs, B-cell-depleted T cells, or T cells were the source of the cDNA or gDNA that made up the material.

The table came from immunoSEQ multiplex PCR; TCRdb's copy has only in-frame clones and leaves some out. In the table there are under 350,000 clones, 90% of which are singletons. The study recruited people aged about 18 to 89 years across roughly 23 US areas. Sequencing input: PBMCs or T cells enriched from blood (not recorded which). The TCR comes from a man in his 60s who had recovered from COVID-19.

The CDR3 DNA follows: TGTGCCATCAGCCAAGGGGGTCGGAATCAGCCCCAGCATTTT. Its protein is CAISQGGRNQPQHF. The chain is built from TRBV10-3 and TRBJ1-5; D is perhaps TRBD1 (6 bases). From germline, CDR1 is ENHRY and CDR2 SYGVKD. This CDR3 region has 14 residues. The V end lost 6 bases, the J end lost 4 bases, and 13 bases lay between the germline ends.